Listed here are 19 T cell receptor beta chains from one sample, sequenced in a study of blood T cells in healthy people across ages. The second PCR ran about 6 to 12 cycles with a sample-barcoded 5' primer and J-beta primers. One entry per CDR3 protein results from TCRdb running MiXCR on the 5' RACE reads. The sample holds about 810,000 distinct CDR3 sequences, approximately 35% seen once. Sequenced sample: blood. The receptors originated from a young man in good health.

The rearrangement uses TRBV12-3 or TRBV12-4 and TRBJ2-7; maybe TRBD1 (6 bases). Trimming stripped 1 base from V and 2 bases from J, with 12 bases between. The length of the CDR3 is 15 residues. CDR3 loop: CASSLEAGVPYEQYF. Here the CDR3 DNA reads TGTGCCAGCAGTTTAGAGGCAGGGGTCCCCTACGAGCAGTACTTC.

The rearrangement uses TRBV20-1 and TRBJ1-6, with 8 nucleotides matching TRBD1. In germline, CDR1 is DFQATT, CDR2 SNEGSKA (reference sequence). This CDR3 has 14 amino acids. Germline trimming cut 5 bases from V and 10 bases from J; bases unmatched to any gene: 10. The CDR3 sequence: CSAHSGGAASPLHF. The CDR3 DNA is TGCAGTGCTCATTCAGGGGGCGCGGCGTCACCCCTCCACTTT.

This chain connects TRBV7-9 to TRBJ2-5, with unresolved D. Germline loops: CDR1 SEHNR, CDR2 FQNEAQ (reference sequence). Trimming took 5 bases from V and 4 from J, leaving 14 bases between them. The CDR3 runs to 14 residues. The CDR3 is CASSRTNLIETQYF. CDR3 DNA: TGTGCCAGCAGCAGGACCAACCTTATAGAGACCCAGTACTTC.

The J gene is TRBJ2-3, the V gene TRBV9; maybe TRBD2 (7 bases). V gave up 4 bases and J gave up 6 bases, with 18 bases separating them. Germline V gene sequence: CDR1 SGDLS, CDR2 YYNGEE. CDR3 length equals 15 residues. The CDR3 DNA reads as TGTGCCAGCAGCTCCAAACGGGGGGCCCTGGATACGCAGTATTTT. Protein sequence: CASSSKRGALDTQYF.

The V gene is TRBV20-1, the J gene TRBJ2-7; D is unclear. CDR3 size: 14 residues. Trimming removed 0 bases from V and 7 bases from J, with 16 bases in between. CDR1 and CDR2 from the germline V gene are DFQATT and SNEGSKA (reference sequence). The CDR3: CSARDRMRPNEQYF. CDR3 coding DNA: TGCAGTGCTAGAGATCGGATGAGGCCGAATGAGCAGTACTTC.

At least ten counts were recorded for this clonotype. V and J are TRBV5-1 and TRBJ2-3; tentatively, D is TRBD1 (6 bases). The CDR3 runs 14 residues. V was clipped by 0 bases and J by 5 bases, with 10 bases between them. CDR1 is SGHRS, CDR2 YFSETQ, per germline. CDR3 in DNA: TGCGCCAGCAGCTTGGTGACAGGTGAAGATACGCAGTATTTT. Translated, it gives CASSLVTGEDTQYF.

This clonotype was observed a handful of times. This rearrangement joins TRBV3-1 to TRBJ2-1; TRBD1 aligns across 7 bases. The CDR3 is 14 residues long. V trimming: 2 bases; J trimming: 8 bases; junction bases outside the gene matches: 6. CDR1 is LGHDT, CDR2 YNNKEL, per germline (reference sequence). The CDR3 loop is CASSQTNRGDEQFF. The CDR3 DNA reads TGTGCCAGCAGCCAAACAAACAGGGGCGATGAGCAGTTCTTC.

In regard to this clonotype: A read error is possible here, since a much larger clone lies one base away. The CDR3 nucleotides are TGCAGTGCTAGAGATTTGAGTGGGGGGGGCACAGATACGCAGTATTTT. Its translation: CSARDLSGGGTDTQYF. V gene TRBV20-1 combines with J gene TRBJ2-3; 7 nucleotides match TRBD2. Germline CDR1 is DFQATT and CDR2 is SNEGSKA (reference sequence). The length of the CDR3 is 16 residues. V shed 0 bases, J shed 1 base, and the junction held 7 bases outside the gene matches.

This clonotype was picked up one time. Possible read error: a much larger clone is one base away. The CDR3 sequence is CASSPSGGRSKWYF. CDR3 nucleotide sequence: TGTGCCAGCAGCCCTAGCGGGGGAAGATCCAAGTGGTACTTC. The chain has TRBV7-2 and TRBJ2-7, with 10 bases that match TRBD2. The CDR3 loop spans 14 amino acids. Germline CDR1 SGHTA, CDR2 FQGNSA. J lost 12 bases, V lost 5 bases, and 13 bases had no gene match.

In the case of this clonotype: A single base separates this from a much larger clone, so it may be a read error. CDR3 sequence: CASSLEFLHNERYF. CDR3 nucleotides: TGTGCCAGCAGCTTAGAGTTTTTACACAATGAGCGGTACTTC. The rearrangement joins TRBV11-2 to TRBJ2-1; D may be TRBD2 (5 bases). The CDR3 runs to 14 residues. Germline CDR1 reads SGHAT; CDR2 reads FQNNGV.

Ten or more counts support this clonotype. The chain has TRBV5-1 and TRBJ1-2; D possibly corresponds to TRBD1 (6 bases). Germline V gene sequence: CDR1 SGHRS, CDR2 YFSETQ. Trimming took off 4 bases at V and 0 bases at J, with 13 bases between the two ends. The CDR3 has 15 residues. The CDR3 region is CASSPSGASNYGYTF. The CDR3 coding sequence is TGCGCCAGCAGCCCATCGGGGGCTTCTAACTATGGCTACACCTTC.

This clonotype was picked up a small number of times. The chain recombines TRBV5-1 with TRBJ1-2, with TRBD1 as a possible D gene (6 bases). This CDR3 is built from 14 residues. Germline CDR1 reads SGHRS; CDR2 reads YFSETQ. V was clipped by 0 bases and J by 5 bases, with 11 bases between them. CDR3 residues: CASSLEVQGYGYTF. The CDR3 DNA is TGCGCCAGCAGCTTGGAGGTCCAGGGGTATGGCTACACCTTC.

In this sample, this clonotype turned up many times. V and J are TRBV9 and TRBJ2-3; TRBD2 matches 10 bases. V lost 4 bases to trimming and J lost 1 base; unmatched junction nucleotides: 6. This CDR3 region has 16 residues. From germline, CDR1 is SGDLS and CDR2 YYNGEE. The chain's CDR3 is CASSPRTSGRTDTQYF. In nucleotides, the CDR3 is TGTGCCAGCAGCCCTCGGACTAGCGGACGCACAGATACGCAGTATTTT.

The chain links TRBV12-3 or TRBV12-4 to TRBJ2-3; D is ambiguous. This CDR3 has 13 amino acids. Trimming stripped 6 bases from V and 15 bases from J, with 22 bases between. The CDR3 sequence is CASSSVSTDAEYF. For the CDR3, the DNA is TGTGCCAGCAGCTCTGTTAGCACAGATGCGGAATATTTT.

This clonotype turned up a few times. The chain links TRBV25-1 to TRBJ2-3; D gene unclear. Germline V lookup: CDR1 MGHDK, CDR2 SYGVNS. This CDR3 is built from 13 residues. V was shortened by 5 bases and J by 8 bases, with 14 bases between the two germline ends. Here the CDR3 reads CASSQPVGLTQYF. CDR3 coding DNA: TGTGCCAGCAGTCAACCAGTTGGGCTTACGCAGTATTTT.

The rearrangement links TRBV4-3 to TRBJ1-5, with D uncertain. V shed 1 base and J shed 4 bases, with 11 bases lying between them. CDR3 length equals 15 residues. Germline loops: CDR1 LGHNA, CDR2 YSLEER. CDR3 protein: CASSQVWGSNQPQHF. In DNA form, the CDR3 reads TGCGCCAGCAGCCAAGTTTGGGGTTCTAATCAGCCCCAGCATTTT.

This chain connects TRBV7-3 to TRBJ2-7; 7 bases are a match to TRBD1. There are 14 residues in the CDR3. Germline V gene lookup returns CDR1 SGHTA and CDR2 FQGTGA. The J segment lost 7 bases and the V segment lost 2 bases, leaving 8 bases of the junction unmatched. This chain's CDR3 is CASSLRQGYNEQYF. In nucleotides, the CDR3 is TGTGCCAGCAGCTTACGACAGGGATACAATGAGCAGTACTTC.

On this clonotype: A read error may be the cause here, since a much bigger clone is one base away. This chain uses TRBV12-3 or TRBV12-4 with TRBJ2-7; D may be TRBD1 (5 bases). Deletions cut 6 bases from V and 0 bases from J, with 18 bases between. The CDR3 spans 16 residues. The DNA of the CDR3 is TGTGCCAGCAGCTTGGGGCCCGACGGACACTCCTACGAGCAGTACTTC. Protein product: CASSLGPDGHSYEQYF.

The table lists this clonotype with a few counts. The DNA for the CDR3 is TGTGCCAGCAGCTTTACCGGTACCACAGATACGCAGTATTTT. It codes for CASSFTGTTDTQYF. The genes are TRBV5-6 and TRBJ2-3; D remains unclear. Germline V lookup: CDR1 SGHDT, CDR2 YYEEEE. There are 14 residues in the CDR3. V was clipped by 2 bases and J by 2 bases, with 9 bases between them.